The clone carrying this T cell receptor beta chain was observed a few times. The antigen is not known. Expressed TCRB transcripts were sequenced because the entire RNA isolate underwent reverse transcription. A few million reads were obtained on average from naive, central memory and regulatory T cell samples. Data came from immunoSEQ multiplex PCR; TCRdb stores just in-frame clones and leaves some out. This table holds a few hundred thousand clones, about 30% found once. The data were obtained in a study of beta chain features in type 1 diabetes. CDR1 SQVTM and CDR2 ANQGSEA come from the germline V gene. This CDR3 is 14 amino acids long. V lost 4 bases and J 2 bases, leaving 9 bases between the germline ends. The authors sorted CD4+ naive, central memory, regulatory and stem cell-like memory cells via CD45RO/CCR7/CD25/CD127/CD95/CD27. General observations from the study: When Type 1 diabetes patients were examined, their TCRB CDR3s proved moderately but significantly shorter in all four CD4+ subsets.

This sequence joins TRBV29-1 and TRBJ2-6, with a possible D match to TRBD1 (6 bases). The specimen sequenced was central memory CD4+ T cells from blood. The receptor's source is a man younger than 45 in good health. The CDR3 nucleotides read TGCAGCGTTGTAGGGGGTACTGGGGCCAACGTCCTGACTTTC. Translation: CSVVGGTGANVLTF.